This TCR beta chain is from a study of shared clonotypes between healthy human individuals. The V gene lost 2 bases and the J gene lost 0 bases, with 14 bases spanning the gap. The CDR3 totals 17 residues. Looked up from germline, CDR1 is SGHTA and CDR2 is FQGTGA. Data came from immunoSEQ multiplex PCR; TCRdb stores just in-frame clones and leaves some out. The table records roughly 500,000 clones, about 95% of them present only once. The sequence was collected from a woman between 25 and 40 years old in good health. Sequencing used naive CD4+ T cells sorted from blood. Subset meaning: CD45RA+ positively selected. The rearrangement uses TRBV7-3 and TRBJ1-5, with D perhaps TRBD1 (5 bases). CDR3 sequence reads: CASSLRIPRDSNQPQHF. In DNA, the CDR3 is TGTGCCAGCAGCTTACGCATCCCCAGGGATAGCAATCAGCCCCAGCATTTT.